The next 25 T cell receptor beta chains were all read from a single sample in a study of pediatric ulcerative colitis. The assay was immunoSEQ multiplex PCR, and TCRdb's table has in-frame clones only and misses some. This sample has 15,000 to 20,000 clones; around 80% occur once, and the top ten carry approximately 8%. Rectal tissue came from one to two pinch biopsies taken at colonoscopy. Material for sequencing was gut tissue. All receptors derive from a boy aged 5-17 years who was a control in a study of pediatric ulcerative colitis.

This clone has just one count. The chain links TRBV7-9 to TRBJ2-7; D is uncertain. The CDR3 length is 13 residues. CDR1 SEHNR and CDR2 FQNEAQ come from the germline V gene (reference sequence). V was shortened by 7 bases and J by 2 bases, with 12 bases between the two germline ends. The CDR3 nucleotides are TGTGCCAGCATCGGCGGATCTACCTACGAGCAGTACTTC. This sequence encodes CASIGGSTYEQYF.

The J gene is TRBJ2-7, the V gene TRBV7-8; D is ambiguous. V was pared by 5 bases and J by 0 bases, with 11 bases between. The CDR3 extends over 14 amino acids. Germline V lookup: CDR1 SGHVS, CDR2 FQNEAQ. The CDR3 spells CASSQTQTSYEQYF. The CDR3 DNA sequence: TGTGCCAGCAGCCAGACTCAAACCTCCTACGAGCAGTACTTC.

The V gene is TRBV5-6, the J gene TRBJ2-7; 7 bases match TRBD1. V was clipped by 2 bases and J by 2 bases; unmatched bases: 7. Germline V gene lookup returns CDR1 SGHDT and CDR2 YYEEEE. The CDR3 has 15 residues. This CDR3 reads CASSFVGGSPYEQYF. As DNA, the CDR3 is TGTGCCAGCAGCTTTGTAGGGGGCTCCCCCTACGAGCAGTACTTC. The variable domain in full, completed from reference TRBV5-6 and TRBJ2-7, reads DAGVTQSPTHLIKTRGQQVTLRCSPKSGHDTVSWYQQALGQGPQFIFQYYEEEERQRGNFPDRFSGHQFPNYSSELNVNALLLGDSALYLCASSFVGGSPYEQYFGPGTRLTVT.

This clone was observed a handful of times. V is TRBV5-1 and J is TRBJ2-3; no definite D call. The CDR3 is 13 residues long. The germline V gene has CDR1 SGHRS and CDR2 YFSETQ. Between the trimmed V and J ends, which lost 1 base and 6 bases, there was a span of 9 bases. The CDR3 is CASSLSADDTQYF. For the CDR3, the DNA is TGCGCCAGCAGCTTGTCTGCGGACGATACGCAGTATTTT.

V gene TRBV5-1 combines with J gene TRBJ1-2; 7 positions match TRBD1. Germline CDR1 reads SGHRS; CDR2 reads YFSETQ. The CDR3 totals 15 residues. After removal of 0 bases from V and 9 bases from J, the junction contained 11 bases not matched to a gene. The DNA for the CDR3 is TGCGCCAGCAGCTTGGACGGGACAGCTCCTCGAAGCTACACCTTC. Translating it yields CASSLDGTAPRSYTF. Filled out from reference TRBV5-1 and TRBJ1-2, the complete variable domain reads KAGVTQTPRYLIKTRGQQVTLSCSPISGHRSVSWYQQTPGQGLQFLFEYFSETQRNKGNFPGRFSGRQFSNSRSEMNVSTLELGDSALYLCASSLDGTAPRSYTFGSGTRLTVV.

The rearrangement links TRBV4-1 to TRBJ1-1, with a possible D match to TRBD1 (6 bases). Trimming took off 1 base at V and 5 bases at J, with 17 bases between the two ends. Germline CDR1 and CDR2: MGHRA and YSYEKL. CDR3 length equals 16 residues. The chain's CDR3 is CASSQGRGRGSTEAFF. DNA for the CDR3: TGCGCCAGCAGCCAAGGTCGCGGCAGGGGCTCAACTGAAGCTTTCTTT.

The CDR3 here is CASSPSGGWNEQFF. CDR3 coding DNA: TGCGCCAGCAGCCCTAGCGGGGGTTGGAATGAGCAGTTCTTC. The chain uses TRBV10-1 and TRBJ2-1; 10 nucleotides match TRBD2. Germline loops: CDR1 WNHNN, CDR2 SYGVQD (reference sequence). Losses at the gene ends were 6 bases for V and 7 bases for J; bases not matched to a gene: 6. This CDR3 is 14 amino acids long.

The J gene is TRBJ1-6, the V gene TRBV4-3; D is ambiguous. The V and J ends lost 4 bases and 3 bases respectively, with 13 bases between them. The CDR3 is 16 amino acids. Germline V gene data show CDR1 as LGHNA and CDR2 as YSLEER. This CDR3 reads CASSPQASIYNSPLHF. The CDR3 nucleotides read TGCGCCAGCAGCCCGCAAGCCAGCATCTATAATTCACCCCTCCACTTT.

The chain carries TRBV2 and TRBJ1-6; D not resolved. This CDR3 is built from 11 residues. V was trimmed by 6 bases and J by 11 bases, leaving 8 bases between them. Germline CDR1 is SNHLY and CDR2 is FYNNEI. The CDR3 coding sequence is TGTGCCAGCAGACAAAACACACCCCTCCACTTT. Translating it yields CASRQNTPLHF. Together with reference TRBV2 and TRBJ1-6, the CDR3 gives the full variable domain: EPEVTQTPSHQVTQMGQEVILRCVPISNHLYFYWYRQILGQKVEFLVSFYNNEISEKSEIFDDQFSVERPDGSNFTLKIRSTKLEDSAMYFCASRQNTPLHFGNGTRLTVT.

This clone was counted once. The gene calls are TRBV11-1 and TRBJ2-7; 9 nucleotides line up with TRBD1. The CDR3 runs to 15 residues. V dropped 5 bases and J dropped 2; count of bases not matched to a gene: 7. Germline V gives CDR1 SGHAT, CDR2 FQDESV (reference sequence). The CDR3: CASSGTGTGTYEQYF. The DNA of the CDR3 is TGTGCCAGCAGCGGTACCGGGACAGGGACCTACGAGCAGTACTTC.

The rearrangement uses TRBV6-5 and TRBJ1-4, with TRBD1 matching over 9 bases. The CDR3 has 14 residues. The germline gives CDR1 MNHEY, CDR2 SVGAGI. V lost 5 bases and J lost 8; bases outside the gene matches: 6. The chain's CDR3 is CASSTGTGTEKLFF. DNA of the CDR3: TGTGCCAGCAGTACCGGGACAGGGACAGAAAAACTGTTTTTT.

In DNA form, the CDR3 reads TGTGCCAGCCAGCAGGGGAGCACAGATACGCAGTATTTT. It specifies CASQQGSTDTQYF. This chain joins TRBV5-4 and TRBJ2-3, with a possible D match to TRBD1 (6 bases). The V and J ends lost 7 bases and 0 bases respectively, with 9 bases between them. The CDR3 loop spans 13 amino acids. Germline V gives CDR1 SGHNT, CDR2 YYREEE (reference sequence).

The chain combines TRBV5-6 with TRBJ1-1; a possible D gene is TRBD1 (5 bases). V was trimmed by 8 bases and J by 0 bases, leaving 20 bases between them. Germline CDR1 is SGHDT and CDR2 is YYEEEE. The CDR3 totals 16 residues. The CDR3 protein is CASIPGLRSVNTEAFF. The CDR3 region has the DNA TGTGCCAGTATACCGGGACTTCGATCGGTGAACACTGAAGCTTTCTTT.

The rearrangement joins TRBV7-3 to TRBJ2-1; D gene ambiguous. The CDR3 contains 16 residues. Trimming cost V 1 base and J 8 bases, with 18 bases left between them. Looked up from germline, CDR1 is SGHTA and CDR2 is FQGTGA. The CDR3 region is CASSLIGTARMDEQFF. DNA of the CDR3: TGTGCCAGCAGCTTAATCGGTACGGCCCGGATGGATGAGCAGTTCTTC.

The chain combines TRBV27 with TRBJ1-6, with a weak D call TRBD1 (5 bases). Germline assignment: CDR1 MNHEY and CDR2 SMNVEV (reference sequence). V lost 6 bases to trimming and J lost 5 bases, with 17 bases between them. This CDR3 contains 16 residues. As DNA, the CDR3 is TGTGCCAGCAGGGGAGAAGGGGTTCGGGATAATTCACCCCTCCACTTT. Translating gives CASRGEGVRDNSPLHF.

The rearrangement links TRBV10-1 to TRBJ1-5; no clear D gene. The CDR3 covers 14 residues. Trimming pared 7 bases from V and 5 bases from J, leaving 15 bases between. Germline CDR1 reads WNHNN; CDR2 reads SYGVQD (reference sequence). CDR3 nucleotide sequence: TGCGCCAGCAACTCGTCGAGCAGGCATCAGCCCCAGCATTTT. Amino acids: CASNSSSRHQPQHF.

The rearrangement joins TRBV25-1 to TRBJ2-1, with TRBD2 as a possible D gene (5 bases). This CDR3 is 15 amino acids long. V was cut by 1 base and J by 0 bases, with 7 bases left in between. Germline values: CDR1 MGHDK, CDR2 SYGVNS. The CDR3 DNA sequence: TGTGCCAGCAGTGAATCAGGAGGCTCCTACAATGAGCAGTTCTTC. Amino acids: CASSESGGSYNEQFF.

The chain has TRBV5-1 and TRBJ1-1; no firm D call. V lost 0 bases and J lost 3, with 12 bases in between. The CDR3 loop spans 15 amino acids. CDR1 SGHRS and CDR2 YFSETQ come from the germline V gene. In DNA, the CDR3 is TGCGCCAGCAGCTTGGTGTCCCCGAAGGACACTGAAGCTTTCTTT. Translation gives CASSLVSPKDTEAFF.

This clone was detected only once. This chain links TRBV5-1 with TRBJ2-1; 7 nucleotides line up with TRBD2. V dropped 3 bases and J dropped 3; count of bases not matched to a gene: 12. The CDR3 covers 17 residues. The germline CDR1 and CDR2 sequences are SGHRS and YFSETQ. CDR3 sequence reads: CASSSASGTKDYNEQFF. CDR3 nucleotides: TGCGCCAGCAGCTCCGCCAGCGGGACCAAGGACTACAATGAGCAGTTCTTC.

This chain links TRBV29-1 with TRBJ2-1; D not resolved. V was pared by 7 bases and J by 4 bases, with 11 bases between. The CDR3 is 12 residues long. Germline V gives CDR1 SQVTM, CDR2 ANQGSEA. CDR3 region: CSGWALYNEQFF. The CDR3 DNA sequence: TGCAGCGGGTGGGCTCTTTACAATGAGCAGTTCTTC.

This clone was recorded once. The rearrangement uses TRBV4-3 and TRBJ1-2; 9 bases are shared with TRBD1. CDR3 size: 16 residues. From germline, CDR1 is LGHNA and CDR2 YSLEER. V gave up 6 bases and J gave up 0 bases; unmatched junction bases: 8. The CDR3: CASSPGTGFANYGYTF. The CDR3 DNA reads as TGCGCCAGCAGTCCCGGGACAGGGTTTGCTAACTATGGCTACACCTTC.

The V and J genes are TRBV10-1 and TRBJ2-2, with a weak D call TRBD2 (6 bases). CDR3 length: 14 amino acids. Trimming stripped 6 bases from V and 6 bases from J, with 14 bases between. Germline-derived CDR1 and CDR2 are WNHNN and SYGVQD (reference sequence). DNA for the CDR3: TGCGCCAGCAGGGGGGACTTGACGTCCGGGGAGCTGTTTTTT. This gives the protein CASRGDLTSGELFF.

In its sample, this clone was seen once. The chain has TRBV18 and TRBJ2-7; a possible D gene is TRBD1 (6 bases). Germline assignment: CDR1 KGHSH and CDR2 LQKENI. The CDR3 consists of 14 residues. Trimming left V 6 bases short and J 3 bases short, with 15 bases between. The CDR3 spells CASSASGGGYEQYF. The CDR3 bases are TGTGCCAGCTCTGCTAGTGGGGGCGGCTACGAGCAGTACTTC.

V usage is TRBV5-4 and J usage is TRBJ2-2; D gene unclear. Between the trimmed V and J ends, which lost 5 bases and 4 bases, there was a span of 18 bases. The CDR3 spans 16 residues. Germline V gene lookup returns CDR1 SGHNT and CDR2 YYREEE (reference sequence). The CDR3: CASSPGRGVGTGELFF. The CDR3 DNA follows: TGTGCCAGCAGTCCCGGTCGTGGGGTGGGCACCGGGGAGCTGTTTTTT.

The chain combines TRBV10-3 with TRBJ1-5; TRBD1 is a possible D gene (5 bases). The germline V and J ends were trimmed by 0 bases and 5 bases, with 5 bases remaining between them. The germline CDR1 and CDR2 sequences are ENHRY and SYGVKD. There are 13 residues in the CDR3. CDR3 protein: CAISESGDQPQHF. CDR3 sequence (DNA): TGTGCCATCAGTGAGTCAGGGGATCAGCCCCAGCATTTT.